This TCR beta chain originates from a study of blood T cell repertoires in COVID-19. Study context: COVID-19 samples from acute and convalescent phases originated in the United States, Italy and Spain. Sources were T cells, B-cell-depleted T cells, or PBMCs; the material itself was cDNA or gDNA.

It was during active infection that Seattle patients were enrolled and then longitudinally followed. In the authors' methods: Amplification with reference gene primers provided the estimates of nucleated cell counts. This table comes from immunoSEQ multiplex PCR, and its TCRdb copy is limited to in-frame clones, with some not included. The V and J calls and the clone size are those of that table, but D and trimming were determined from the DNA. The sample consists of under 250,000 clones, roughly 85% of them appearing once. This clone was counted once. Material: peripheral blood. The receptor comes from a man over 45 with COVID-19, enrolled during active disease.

In DNA form, the CDR3 reads TGTGCCAGCAGCGAGGGACAGGGAAACTATGGCTACACCTTC. It codes for CASSEGQGNYGYTF. The chain combines TRBV9 with TRBJ1-2; 9 bases align to TRBD1. Germline CDR1 reads SGDLS; CDR2 reads YYNGEE. The CDR3 runs to 14 residues. With V trimmed by 3 bases and J by 2 bases, 2 bases remained unmatched.